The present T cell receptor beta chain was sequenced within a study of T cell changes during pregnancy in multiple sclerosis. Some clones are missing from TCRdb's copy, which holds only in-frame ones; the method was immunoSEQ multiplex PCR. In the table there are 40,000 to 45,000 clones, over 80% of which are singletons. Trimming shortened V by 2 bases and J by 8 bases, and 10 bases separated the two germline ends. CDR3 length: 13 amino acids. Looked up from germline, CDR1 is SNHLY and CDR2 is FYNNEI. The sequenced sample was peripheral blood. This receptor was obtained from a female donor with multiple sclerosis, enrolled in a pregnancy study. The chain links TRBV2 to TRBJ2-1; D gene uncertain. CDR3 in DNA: TGTGCCAGCAGTGAATCGGGCATCCATGAGCAGTTCTTC. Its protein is CASSESGIHEQFF. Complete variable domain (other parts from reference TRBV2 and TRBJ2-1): EPEVTQTPSHQVTQMGQEVILRCVPISNHLYFYWYRQILGQKVEFLVSFYNNEISEKSEIFDDQFSVERPDGSNFTLKIRSTKLEDSAMYFCASSESGIHEQFFGPGTRLTVL.